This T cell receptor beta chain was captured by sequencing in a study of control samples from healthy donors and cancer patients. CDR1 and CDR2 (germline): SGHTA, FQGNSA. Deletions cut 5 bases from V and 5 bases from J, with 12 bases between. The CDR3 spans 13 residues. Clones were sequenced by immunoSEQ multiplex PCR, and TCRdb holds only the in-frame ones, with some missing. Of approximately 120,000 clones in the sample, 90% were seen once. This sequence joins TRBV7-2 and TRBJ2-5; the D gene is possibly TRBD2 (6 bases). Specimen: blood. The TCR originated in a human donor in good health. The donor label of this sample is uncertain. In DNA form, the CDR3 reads TGTGCCAGCAGCCCGGGAGCTTGGGAGACCCAGTACTTC. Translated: CASSPGAWETQYF. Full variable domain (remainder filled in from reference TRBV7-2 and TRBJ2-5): GAGVSQSPSNKVTEKGKDVELRCDPISGHTALYWYRQSLGQGLEFLIYFQGNSAPDKSGLPSDRFSAERTGGSVSTLTIQRTQQEDSAVYLCASSPGAWETQYFGPGTRLLVL.